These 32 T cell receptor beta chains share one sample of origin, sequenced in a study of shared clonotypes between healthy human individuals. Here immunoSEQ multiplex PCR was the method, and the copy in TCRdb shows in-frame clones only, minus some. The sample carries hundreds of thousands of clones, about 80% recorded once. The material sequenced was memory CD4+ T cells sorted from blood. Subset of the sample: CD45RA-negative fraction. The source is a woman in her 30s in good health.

Here the CDR3 reads CASSPGRVLMTDTQYF. DNA of the CDR3: TGCGCCAGCAGCCCGGGCCGGGTCTTAATGACAGATACGCAGTATTTT. The chain couples TRBV4-1 to TRBJ2-3; unclear D gene. CDR1 is MGHRA, CDR2 YSYEKL, per germline. This CDR3 has 16 amino acids. Trimming left V 4 bases short and J 3 bases short, with 17 bases between.

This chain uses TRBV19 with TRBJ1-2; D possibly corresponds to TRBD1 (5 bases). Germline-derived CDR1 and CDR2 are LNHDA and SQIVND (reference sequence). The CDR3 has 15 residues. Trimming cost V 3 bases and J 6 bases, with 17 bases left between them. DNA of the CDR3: TGTGCCAGTAGTATCTACCGGTCAGGGAGGGATGGCTACACCTTC. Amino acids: CASSIYRSGRDGYTF.

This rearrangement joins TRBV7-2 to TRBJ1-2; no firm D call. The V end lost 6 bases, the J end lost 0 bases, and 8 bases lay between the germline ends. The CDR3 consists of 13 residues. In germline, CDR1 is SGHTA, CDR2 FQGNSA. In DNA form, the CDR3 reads TGTGCCAGCAGGAACGATGCTAACTATGGCTACACCTTC. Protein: CASRNDANYGYTF.

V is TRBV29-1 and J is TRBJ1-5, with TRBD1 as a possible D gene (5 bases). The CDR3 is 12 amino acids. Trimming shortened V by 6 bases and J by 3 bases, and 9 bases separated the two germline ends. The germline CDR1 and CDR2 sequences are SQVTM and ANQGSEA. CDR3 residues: CSVGDPNQPQHF. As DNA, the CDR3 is TGCAGCGTGGGGGATCCCAATCAGCCCCAGCATTTT.

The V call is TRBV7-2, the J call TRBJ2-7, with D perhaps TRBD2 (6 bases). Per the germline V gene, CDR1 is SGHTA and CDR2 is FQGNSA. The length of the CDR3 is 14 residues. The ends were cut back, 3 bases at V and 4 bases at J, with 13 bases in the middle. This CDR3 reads CASSLSGSGYEQYF. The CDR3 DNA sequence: TGTGCCAGCAGCTTGAGTGGTAGCGGATACGAGCAGTACTTC.

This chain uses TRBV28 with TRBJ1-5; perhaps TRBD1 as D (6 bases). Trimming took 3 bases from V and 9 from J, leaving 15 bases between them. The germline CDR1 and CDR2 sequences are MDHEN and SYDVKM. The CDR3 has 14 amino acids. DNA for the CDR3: TGTGCCAGCAGTTTTGCAGGGGTCGAGGGGCCCCAGCATTTT. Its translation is CASSFAGVEGPQHF.

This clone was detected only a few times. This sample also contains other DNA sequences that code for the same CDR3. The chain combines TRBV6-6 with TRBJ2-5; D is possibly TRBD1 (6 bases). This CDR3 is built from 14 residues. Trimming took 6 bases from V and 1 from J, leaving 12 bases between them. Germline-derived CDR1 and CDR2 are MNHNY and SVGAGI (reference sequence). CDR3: CASRLTGAQETQYF. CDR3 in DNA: TGTGCCAGCAGATTGACAGGCGCCCAAGAGACCCAGTACTTC.

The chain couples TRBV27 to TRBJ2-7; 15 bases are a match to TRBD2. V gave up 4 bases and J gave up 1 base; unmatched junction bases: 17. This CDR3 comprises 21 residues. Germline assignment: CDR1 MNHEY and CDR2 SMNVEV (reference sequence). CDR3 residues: CASSSTFLTGTSGRTSYEQYF. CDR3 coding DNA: TGTGCCAGCAGTTCCACCTTCCTAACGGGGACTAGCGGGAGGACGTCCTACGAGCAGTACTTC.

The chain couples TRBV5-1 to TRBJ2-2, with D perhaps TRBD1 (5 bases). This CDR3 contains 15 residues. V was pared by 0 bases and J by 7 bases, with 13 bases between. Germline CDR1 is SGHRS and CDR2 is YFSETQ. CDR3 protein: CASSLEGREIGELFF. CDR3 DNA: TGCGCCAGCAGCTTGGAGGGCAGGGAAATCGGGGAGCTGTTTTTT.

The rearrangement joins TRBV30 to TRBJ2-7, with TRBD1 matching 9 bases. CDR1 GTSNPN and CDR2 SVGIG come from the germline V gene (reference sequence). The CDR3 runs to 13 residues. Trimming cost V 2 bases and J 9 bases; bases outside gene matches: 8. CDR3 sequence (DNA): TGTGCCTGGAGTAACAGGGGGCGGCTTTGGCAGTACTTC. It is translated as CAWSNRGRLWQYF. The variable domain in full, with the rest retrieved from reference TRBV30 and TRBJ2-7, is SQTIHQWPATLVQPVGSPLSLECTVEGTSNPNLYWYRQAAGRGLQLLFYSVGIGQISSEVPQNLSASRPQDRQFILSSKKLLLSDSGFYLCAWSNRGRLWQYFGPGTRLTVT.

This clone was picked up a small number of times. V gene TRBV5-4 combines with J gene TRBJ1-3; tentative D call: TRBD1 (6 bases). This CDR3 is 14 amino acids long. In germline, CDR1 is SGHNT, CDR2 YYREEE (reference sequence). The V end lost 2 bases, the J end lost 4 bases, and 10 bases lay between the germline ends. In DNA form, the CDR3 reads TGTGCCAGCAGCTTCGCGGGACAAGGAAACACCATATATTTT. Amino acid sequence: CASSFAGQGNTIYF.

DNA for the CDR3: TGTGCCAGCAGCCGTACCGGGACAGCAGAGACCCAGTACTTC. Encoded protein: CASSRTGTAETQYF. The V and J genes are TRBV28 and TRBJ2-5; 7 nucleotides align to TRBD1. J lost 4 bases, V lost 6 bases, and 8 bases had no gene match. The CDR3 totals 14 residues. Germline V gene lookup returns CDR1 MDHEN and CDR2 SYDVKM.

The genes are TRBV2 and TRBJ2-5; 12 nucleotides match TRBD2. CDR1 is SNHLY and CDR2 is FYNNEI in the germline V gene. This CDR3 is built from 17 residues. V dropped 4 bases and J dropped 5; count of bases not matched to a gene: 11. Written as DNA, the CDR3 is TGTGCCAGCAGTGCCAGACTAGCGGGAGTGTTGGGGGAGACCCAGTACTTC. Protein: CASSARLAGVLGETQYF.

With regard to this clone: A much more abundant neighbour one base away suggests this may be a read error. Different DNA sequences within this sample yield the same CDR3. This chain's CDR3 is CASRGSSNQPQHF. DNA of the CDR3: TGTGCCAGCAGAGGCAGTAGCAATCAGCCCCAGCATTTT. The V gene is TRBV28, the J gene TRBJ1-5; D not certain. V was cut by 6 bases and J by 0 bases, with 6 bases left in between. CDR1 is MDHEN, CDR2 SYDVKM, per germline. The CDR3 runs 13 residues.

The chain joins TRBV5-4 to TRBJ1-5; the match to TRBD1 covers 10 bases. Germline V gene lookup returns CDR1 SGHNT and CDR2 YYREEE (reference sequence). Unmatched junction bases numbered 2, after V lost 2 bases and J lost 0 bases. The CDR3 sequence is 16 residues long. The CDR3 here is CASSFGTGVSNQPQHF. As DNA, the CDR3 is TGTGCCAGCAGCTTTGGGACAGGGGTTAGCAATCAGCCCCAGCATTTT.

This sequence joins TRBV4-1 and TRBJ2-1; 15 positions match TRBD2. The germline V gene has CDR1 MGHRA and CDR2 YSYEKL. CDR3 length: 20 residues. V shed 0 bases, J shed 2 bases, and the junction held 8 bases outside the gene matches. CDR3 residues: CASSQDLRGLAGGPYNEQFF. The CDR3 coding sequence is TGCGCCAGCAGCCAAGATCTTAGAGGACTAGCGGGAGGGCCCTACAATGAGCAGTTCTTC.

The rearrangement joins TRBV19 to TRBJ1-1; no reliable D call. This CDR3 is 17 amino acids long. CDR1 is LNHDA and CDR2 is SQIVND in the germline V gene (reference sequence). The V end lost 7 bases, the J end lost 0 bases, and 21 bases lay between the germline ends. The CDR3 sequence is CASTDQRAAKMNTEAFF. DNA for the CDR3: TGTGCCAGTACGGACCAGCGGGCAGCAAAAATGAACACTGAAGCTTTCTTT.

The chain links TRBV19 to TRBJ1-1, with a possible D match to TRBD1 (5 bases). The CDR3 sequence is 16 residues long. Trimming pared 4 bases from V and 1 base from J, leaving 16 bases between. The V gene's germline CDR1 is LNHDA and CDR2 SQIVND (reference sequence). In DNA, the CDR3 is TGTGCCAGTAGTAACCCGGGGACCCCACCGAACACTGAAGCTTTCTTT. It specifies CASSNPGTPPNTEAFF.

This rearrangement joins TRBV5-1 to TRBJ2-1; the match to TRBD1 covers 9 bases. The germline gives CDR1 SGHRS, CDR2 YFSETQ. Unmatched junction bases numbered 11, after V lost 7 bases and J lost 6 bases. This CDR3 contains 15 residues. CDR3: CASSPGQGSGNEQFF. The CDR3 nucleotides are TGCGCCAGCTCGCCGGGACAGGGCAGTGGCAATGAGCAGTTCTTC. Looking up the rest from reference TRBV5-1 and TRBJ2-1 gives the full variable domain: KAGVTQTPRYLIKTRGQQVTLSCSPISGHRSVSWYQQTPGQGLQFLFEYFSETQRNKGNFPGRFSGRQFSNSRSEMNVSTLELGDSALYLCASSPGQGSGNEQFFGPGTRLTVL.

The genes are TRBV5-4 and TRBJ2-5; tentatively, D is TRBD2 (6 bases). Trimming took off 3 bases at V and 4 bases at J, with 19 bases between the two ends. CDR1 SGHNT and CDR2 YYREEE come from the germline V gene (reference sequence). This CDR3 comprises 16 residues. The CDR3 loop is CASSSFGGVSPETQYF. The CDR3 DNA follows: TGTGCCAGCAGCTCGTTTGGCGGGGTTAGCCCAGAGACCCAGTACTTC.

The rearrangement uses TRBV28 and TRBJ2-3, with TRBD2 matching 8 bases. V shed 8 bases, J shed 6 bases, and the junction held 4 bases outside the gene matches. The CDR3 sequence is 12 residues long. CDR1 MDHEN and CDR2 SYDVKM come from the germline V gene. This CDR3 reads CASEGGRDTQYF. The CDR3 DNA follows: TGTGCCAGCGAAGGCGGGAGGGATACGCAGTATTTT.

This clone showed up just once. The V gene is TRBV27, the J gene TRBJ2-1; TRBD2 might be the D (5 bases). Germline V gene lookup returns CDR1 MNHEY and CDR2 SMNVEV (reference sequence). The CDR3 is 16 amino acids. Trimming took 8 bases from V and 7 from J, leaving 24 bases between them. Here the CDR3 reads CASARLAGKVENEQFF. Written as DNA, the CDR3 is TGTGCCAGCGCCCGCCTAGCAGGCAAGGTTGAGAATGAGCAGTTCTTC.

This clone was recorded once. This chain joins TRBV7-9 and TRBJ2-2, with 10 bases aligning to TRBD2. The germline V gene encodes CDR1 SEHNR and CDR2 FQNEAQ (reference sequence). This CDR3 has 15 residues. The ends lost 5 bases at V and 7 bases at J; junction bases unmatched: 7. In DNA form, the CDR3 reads TGTGCCAGCAGCCTAGGACTAGCGGTGGGCGGGGAGCTGTTTTTT. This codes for CASSLGLAVGGELFF. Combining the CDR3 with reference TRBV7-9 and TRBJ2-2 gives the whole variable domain DTGVSQNPRHKITKRGQNVTFRCDPISEHNRLYWYRQTLGQGPEFLTYFQNEAQLEKSRLLSDRFSAERPKGSFSTLEIQRTEQGDSAMYLCASSLGLAVGGELFFGEGSRLTVL.

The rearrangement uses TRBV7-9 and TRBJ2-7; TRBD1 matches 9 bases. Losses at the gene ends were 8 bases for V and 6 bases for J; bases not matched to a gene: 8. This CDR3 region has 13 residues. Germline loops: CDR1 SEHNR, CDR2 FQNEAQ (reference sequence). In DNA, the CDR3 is TGTGCCAGCGGGGACAGGGTTTTGGGCGAGCAGTACTTC. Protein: CASGDRVLGEQYF.

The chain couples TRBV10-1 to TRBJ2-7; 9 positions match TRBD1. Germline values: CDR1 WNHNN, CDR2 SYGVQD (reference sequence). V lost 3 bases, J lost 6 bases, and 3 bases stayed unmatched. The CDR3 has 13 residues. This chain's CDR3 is CASSDGTGSEQYF. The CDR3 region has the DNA TGCGCCAGCAGTGACGGGACAGGGAGCGAGCAGTACTTC.

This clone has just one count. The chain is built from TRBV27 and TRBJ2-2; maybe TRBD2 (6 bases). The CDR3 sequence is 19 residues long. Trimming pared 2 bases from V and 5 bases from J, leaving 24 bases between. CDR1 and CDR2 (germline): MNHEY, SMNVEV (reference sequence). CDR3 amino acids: CASSLKGLGLRDFTGELFF. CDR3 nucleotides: TGTGCCAGCAGTTTAAAAGGTCTCGGCCTCAGGGACTTTACCGGGGAGCTGTTTTTT.

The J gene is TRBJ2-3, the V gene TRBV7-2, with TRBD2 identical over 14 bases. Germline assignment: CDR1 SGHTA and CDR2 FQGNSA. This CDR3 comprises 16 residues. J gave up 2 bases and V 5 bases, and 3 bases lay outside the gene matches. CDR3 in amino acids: CASSRLAGGPTDTQYF. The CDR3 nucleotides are TGTGCCAGCAGCCGACTAGCGGGAGGGCCCACAGATACGCAGTATTTT.

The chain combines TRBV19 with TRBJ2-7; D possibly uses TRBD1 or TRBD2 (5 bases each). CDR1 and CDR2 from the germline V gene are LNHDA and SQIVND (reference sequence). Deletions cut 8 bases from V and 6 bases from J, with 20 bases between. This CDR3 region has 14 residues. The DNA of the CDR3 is TGTGCCAGTGACCGGGACCATAGGGCCGGCGAGCAGTACTTC. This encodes CASDRDHRAGEQYF.

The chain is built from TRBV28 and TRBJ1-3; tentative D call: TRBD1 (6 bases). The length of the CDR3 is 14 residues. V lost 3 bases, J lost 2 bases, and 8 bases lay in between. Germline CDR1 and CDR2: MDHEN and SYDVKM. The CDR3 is CASSLHRAGNTIYF. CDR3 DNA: TGTGCCAGCAGTTTGCACAGGGCTGGAAACACCATATATTTT.

The CDR3 DNA sequence: TGTGCCAGCAGCTGGGGGCCCGACGACGAGCAGTACTTC. Protein product: CASSWGPDDEQYF. V usage is TRBV7-8 and J usage is TRBJ2-7; D might be TRBD1 (6 bases). The CDR3 extends over 13 amino acids. Trimming cost V 4 bases and J 5 bases, with 12 bases left between them. Germline CDR1 SGHVS, CDR2 FQNEAQ.

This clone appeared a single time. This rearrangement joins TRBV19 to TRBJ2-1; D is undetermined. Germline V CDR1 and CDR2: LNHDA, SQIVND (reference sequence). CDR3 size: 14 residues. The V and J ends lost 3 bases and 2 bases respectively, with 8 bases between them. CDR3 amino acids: CASSIGGAYNEQFF. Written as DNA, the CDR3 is TGTGCCAGTAGTATTGGTGGGGCCTACAATGAGCAGTTCTTC.

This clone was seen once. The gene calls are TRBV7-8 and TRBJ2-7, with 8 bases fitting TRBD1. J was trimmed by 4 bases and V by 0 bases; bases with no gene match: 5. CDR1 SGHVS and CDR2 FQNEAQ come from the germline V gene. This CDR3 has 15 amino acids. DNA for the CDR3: TGTGCCAGCAGCTTAGCTTTGGGACAGGAGTACGAGCAGTACTTC. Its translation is CASSLALGQEYEQYF.